This passage covers 9 T cell receptor beta chains from one sample sequenced in a study of shared clonotypes between healthy human individuals. This table comes from immunoSEQ multiplex PCR, and its TCRdb copy is limited to in-frame clones, with some not included. The sample lists approximately 2.5 million clones; approximately 92% were seen once. Sequencing was performed on naive CD4+ T cells sorted from blood. Subset defined: CD45RA+ positively selected. The receptors come from a man between 18 and 35 years old in good health.

The rearrangement links TRBV5-4 to TRBJ2-3; possibly TRBD1 for D (5 bases). Per germline, CDR1 SGHNT and CDR2 YYREEE (reference sequence). V was pared by 1 base and J by 1 base, with 10 bases between. The CDR3 loop spans 15 amino acids. The CDR3 nucleotides read TGTGCCAGCAGCTTGAGTTCACAGGGCACAGATACGCAGTATTTT. As protein: CASSLSSQGTDTQYF.

The gene calls are TRBV7-9 and TRBJ2-2; no firm D call. Deletions cut 3 bases from V and 7 bases from J, with 12 bases between. This CDR3 spans 14 amino acids. The germline V gene encodes CDR1 SEHNR and CDR2 FQNEAQ (reference sequence). CDR3 coding DNA: TGTGCCAGCAGCTTCCTGACCTCGGGCGGGGAGCTGTTTTTT. Protein sequence: CASSFLTSGGELFF.

The chain combines TRBV29-1 with TRBJ1-2, with D possibly being TRBD1 (5 bases). Germline loops: CDR1 SQVTM, CDR2 ANQGSEA. The CDR3 totals 14 residues. Trimming took off 1 base at V and 2 bases at J, with 11 bases between the two ends. CDR3 loop: CSVEGARENYGYTF. As DNA, the CDR3 is TGCAGCGTTGAAGGGGCCAGGGAGAACTATGGCTACACCTTC.

This chain uses TRBV30 with TRBJ2-5; 8 nucleotides align to TRBD2. This CDR3 contains 18 residues. Germline loops: CDR1 GTSNPN, CDR2 SVGIG (reference sequence). The trim removed 0 bases at V and 7 bases at J, leaving 19 bases unmatched. In nucleotides, the CDR3 is TGTGCCTGGAGTGTAATCCGGACAACTCGGGGGGGTGTAGTGACCCAGTACTTC. As protein: CAWSVIRTTRGGVVTQYF.

In this sample, this clone turned up a few times. This chain joins TRBV10-3 and TRBJ1-5, with a possible D match to TRBD1 (5 bases). The CDR3 has 12 amino acids. In germline, CDR1 is ENHRY, CDR2 SYGVKD. Trimming stripped 8 bases from V and 7 bases from J, with 12 bases between. DNA of the CDR3: TGTGCCATCGGAACAGGCGAACAGCCCCAGCATTTT. Its translation: CAIGTGEQPQHF.

The chain carries TRBV15 and TRBJ2-5, with D possibly matching TRBD2 (5 bases). With 0 bases removed from V and 5 bases from J, the gap between germline ends came to 13 bases. CDR3 length: 15 amino acids. CDR1 is LNHNV and CDR2 is YYDKDF in the germline V gene (reference sequence). The CDR3 DNA reads as TGTGCCACCAGCAGAGATTTAGGCGGGTCTGAGACCCAGTACTTC. Translating gives CATSRDLGGSETQYF.

The chain couples TRBV5-1 to TRBJ2-7, with 8 bases identical to TRBD1. The CDR3 consists of 14 residues. CDR1 SGHRS and CDR2 YFSETQ come from the germline V gene. The V segment lost 2 bases and the J segment 5 bases; nucleotides outside the gene matches: 6. CDR3 sequence reads: CASSFWSGGNEQYF. As DNA, the CDR3 is TGCGCCAGCAGCTTCTGGTCAGGGGGCAACGAGCAGTACTTC.

The rearrangement joins TRBV6-1 to TRBJ1-5, with 7 bases that match TRBD1. Germline trimming cut 6 bases from V and 5 bases from J; bases unmatched to any gene: 10. The CDR3 extends over 15 amino acids. The germline V gene has CDR1 MNHNS and CDR2 SASEGT. The CDR3 is CASRFGTAGDQPQHF. The CDR3 coding sequence is TGTGCCAGCAGGTTCGGGACAGCGGGGGATCAGCCCCAGCATTTT.

This chain links TRBV6-1 with TRBJ1-1, with no clear D. Germline lookup yields CDR1 MNHNS and CDR2 SASEGT. The ends were cut back, 8 bases at V and 0 bases at J, with 10 bases in the middle. CDR3 length equals 13 residues. The CDR3 region is CASRGIVNTEAFF. The DNA of the CDR3 is TGTGCCAGCCGGGGTATAGTGAACACTGAAGCTTTCTTT.